This T cell receptor beta chain originates from a study of CD4 T cells in relation to SARS-CoV-2 and coronaviruses (dated by TCRdb to about 2021). Regarding the research as a whole: In the ViraFEST assay, PBMCs were cultured with antigen for less than 11 days, after which TCR beta CDR3s were sequenced to identify clonal expansions specific to the antigen. Across all 12 patients in the convalescent cohort, the median age was roughly 40 years, with a range of roughly 20 to 80 years. Of the 12 convalescent patients, 8 were male and 4 were female, and two of the subjects were Hispanic. HLA restriction was mapped for shared crossreactive spike epitopes using patient-derived lymphoblastoid cell lines. Memory CD4+ T cell crossreactivity between SARS-CoV-2 and common cold coronavirus spike proteins was assessed at the TCR clonotype level in the study. The Adaptive Biotechnologies TCR-sequencing kit was used to sequence samples from a few pre-COVID donors and the naive versus memory experiments, while other data came from Illumina-based sequencing. For other donors in the study, expansion assays were sequenced with a different, Illumina-based TCR-beta assay. Overall study outcomes, separate from this receptor: The study was constrained by small numbers of patients and of tested TCRs. In about 60% of donors, memory CD4+ clonotypes turned up that crossrecognized SARS-CoV-2 and at least one common cold coronavirus spike. Crossreactive clones showed significantly weaker SARS-CoV-2-driven expansion than monoreactive clones, consistent with antigenic imprinting. Sequencing naive versus memory cells indicated that the assay picks up memory recall responses, not primary responses primed during culture. Crossreactivity analysis was centred on spike protein, so crossreactivity against other viral proteins was not assessed. Because no donor provided both pre-pandemic and post-infection samples, tracing the source of pre-existing responses was limited.

Naive and memory CD4+ T cells were separated from cryopreserved PBMCs by first enriching for CD4 and then performing EasySep naive CD4+ T cell enrichment. For roughly 11 days, sorted naive or memory CD4+ T cells (around 100,000) were cultured at a 1:1 ratio with T cell-depleted PBMCs and CEF peptides. In general, every peptide culture condition was set up in three replicate wells. Ficoll-Paque PLUS gradient centrifugation was used to isolate PBMCs from leukapheresis product or whole blood. PBMCs were either cryopreserved at -140 degrees C or used fresh in the expansion assay. The QIAamp Micro DNA Kit was used to extract genomic DNA from the CD4+ T cells. DNA from CEF-cultured naive and memory CD4+ T cells underwent immunoSEQ TCR-beta sequencing at survey level. Concerning the study's data processing: Preprocessing removed nonproductive sequences and CDR3s not starting with C, not ending with F or W, or shorter than 7 amino acids. Antigen-specific clonotypes were called with the MANAFEST web app on the basis of expansion relative to the reference and to other culture wells. A clone was considered positive if significant expansion relative to the reference culture was observed in 2 of 3 replicate wells at an FDR below 0.05. A further requirement for positive clones was significant expansion compared with all other tandem wells, along with an odds ratio above 5. Cultured and uncultured naive and memory CD4+ repertoires were searched for CDR3s previously identified as spike- and CEF-reactive. After three terminal residues were trimmed from each end, CDR3 homology was quantified as pairwise Levenshtein distance using the stringdist R package. The table was pulled from immuneACCESS by TCRdb, which kept in-frame rearrangements only. Such tables lose some clones; where checked, under half of the loss comes from unresolved V genes, and the rest has no known cause. V and J calls and clone size are copied from that table; D and trimming were computed from the DNA. The sample table records 35,000 or so clones; 70% to 85% of these occur just once. The ten most abundant clones make up roughly 2.8% of the sample.

The germline V gene provides CDR1 MDHEN and CDR2 SYDVKM. V has 4 bases trimmed and J has 0 bases trimmed; junction bases matching no gene number 17. Inclusive of the bounding cysteine and phenylalanine, the CDR3 is 19 residues long. Just the 57-base CDR3 DNA is kept, in frame starting at base 1. Worth noting for this clone: Its binding antigen is unknown. The input lacks base qualities; no much larger clone sits a single base away.

The rearranged segments are TRBV28 and TRBJ2-7, with TRBD2 matching 8 junction bases. This sequence was found in an adult with COVID-19. Sequencing was carried out using memory CD4+ T cells from PBMCs, cultured in vitro. Explained via the paper, the cell subset or site label denotes: memory (non-naive) CD4+ T cells. CDR3 loop: CASSSPGLAFPGASYEQYF. The sequence in DNA is TGTGCCAGCAGTTCCCCCGGACTAGCTTTTCCCGGCGCCTCCTACGAGCAGTACTTC.